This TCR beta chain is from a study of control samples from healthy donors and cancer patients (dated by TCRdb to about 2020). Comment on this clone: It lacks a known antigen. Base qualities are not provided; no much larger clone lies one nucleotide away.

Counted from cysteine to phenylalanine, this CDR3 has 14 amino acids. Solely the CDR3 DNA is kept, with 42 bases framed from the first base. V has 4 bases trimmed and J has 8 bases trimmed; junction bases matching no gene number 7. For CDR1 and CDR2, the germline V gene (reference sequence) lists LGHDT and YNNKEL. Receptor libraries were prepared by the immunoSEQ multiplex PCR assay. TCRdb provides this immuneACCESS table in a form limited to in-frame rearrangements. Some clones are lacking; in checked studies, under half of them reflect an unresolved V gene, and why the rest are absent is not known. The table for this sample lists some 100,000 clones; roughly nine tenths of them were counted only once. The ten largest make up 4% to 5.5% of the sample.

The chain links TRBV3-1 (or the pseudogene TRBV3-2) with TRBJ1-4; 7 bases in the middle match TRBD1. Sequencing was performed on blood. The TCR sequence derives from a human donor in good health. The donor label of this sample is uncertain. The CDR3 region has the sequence CASSPRSRGEKLFF. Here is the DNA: TGTGCCAGCAGCCCACGGAGCAGGGGGGAAAAACTGTTTTTT.